The 24 T cell receptor beta chains presented below share a single source sample, sequenced in a study of vaccination effects on CD4 cells after COVID-19. The assay was immunoSEQ multiplex PCR, and TCRdb's table has in-frame clones only and misses some. The table has 70,000 to 75,000 clones, 65% to 85% seen once. Antigen specificity for these receptors is unknown. Antigen-specific CD4+ T cells were first expanded with viral peptide pools by the ViraFEST assay and only then sequenced. Once cultured for roughly ten days, the cells underwent separation to obtain CD4+ T cells. The healthy vaccine recipients, who had no prior SARS-CoV-2 infection, showed negative nucleocapsid antibodies. Here the sequenced sample was CD4+ T cells from PBMCs cultured with HCoV-OC43 spike peptides, taken before COVID-19 vaccination. The subset: HCoV-OC43 spike overlapping peptide pool stimulation. The source is a human donor who received a COVID-19 vaccine.

This sequence joins TRBV6-5 and TRBJ1-2; 10 nucleotides line up with TRBD1. V lost 7 bases, J lost 2 bases, and 7 bases stayed unmatched. Germline V CDR1 and CDR2: MNHEY, SVGAGI. The CDR3 runs 15 residues. The CDR3 protein is CASNRGTGENYGYTF. The CDR3 nucleotides are TGTGCCAGCAACCGCGGGACAGGGGAGAACTATGGCTACACCTTC.

The CDR3 bases are TGTGCCAGCAGCCATCCCCGAATGAACACTGAAGCTTTCTTT. This encodes CASSHPRMNTEAFF. The genes are TRBV3-1 (or the pseudogene TRBV3-2) and TRBJ1-1, with D uncertain. Germline V gene sequence: CDR1 LGHDT, CDR2 YNNKEL (reference sequence). Deletions cut 3 bases from V and 0 bases from J, with 8 bases between. The CDR3 has 14 residues.

This clone was seen once. This rearrangement joins TRBV6-5 to TRBJ2-5; D unclear. In germline, CDR1 is MNHEY, CDR2 SVGAGI. The CDR3 runs 14 residues. The germline V and J ends were trimmed by 1 base and 4 bases, with 10 bases remaining between them. CDR3 coding DNA: TGTGCCAGCAGTTACTACTTGACACGAGAGACCCAGTACTTC. Translating gives CASSYYLTRETQYF.

This chain joins TRBV9 and TRBJ2-3; TRBD2 matches 9 bases. Germline V gene data show CDR1 as SGDLS and CDR2 as YYNGEE. Trimming at V came to 4 bases and at J to 0 bases, leaving 6 bases not matched to a gene. The CDR3 is made up of 16 amino acids. The CDR3 spells CASSPTTSGSTDTQYF. CDR3 coding DNA: TGTGCCAGCAGCCCTACGACTAGCGGAAGCACAGATACGCAGTATTTT.

The chain couples TRBV3-1 (or the pseudogene TRBV3-2) to TRBJ1-4, with unresolved D. V was cut by 4 bases and J by 5 bases, with 8 bases left in between. CDR3 length: 13 residues. In germline, CDR1 is LGHDT, CDR2 YNNKEL (reference sequence). CDR3 coding DNA: TGTGCCAGCAGCCCTAGGGAGAATGAAAAACTGTTTTTT. It specifies CASSPRENEKLFF.

By frequency in the sample, this clone is large. This chain connects TRBV11-2 to TRBJ2-7; D might be TRBD1 (6 bases). Deletions cut 0 bases from V and 4 bases from J, with 13 bases between. Germline V lookup: CDR1 SGHAT, CDR2 FQNNGV. The CDR3 is 15 residues long. The CDR3 DNA reads as TGTGCCAGCAGCTTAGAAGGTAGAGGGGGATACGAGCAGTACGTC. It encodes CASSLEGRGGYEQYV.

V usage is TRBV7-2 and J usage is TRBJ1-1; a possible D gene is TRBD1 (5 bases). Germline loops: CDR1 SGHTA, CDR2 FQGNSA. Trimming cost V 4 bases and J 1 base, with 13 bases left between them. The CDR3 sequence is 15 residues long. DNA of the CDR3: TGTGCCAGCAGCTGGGCCGGGACGGAGAACACTGAAGCTTTCTTT. Amino acids: CASSWAGTENTEAFF.

This sequence joins TRBV7-3 and TRBJ2-3; 7 positions match TRBD1. V lost 3 bases to trimming and J lost 4 bases; unmatched junction nucleotides: 7. The CDR3 runs to 15 residues. CDR1 is SGHTA, CDR2 FQGTGA, per germline. The CDR3 DNA follows: TGTGCCAGCAGCTTCTACGGACAGGCCGCAGATACGCAGTATTTT. Encoded protein: CASSFYGQAADTQYF.

V is TRBV2 and J is TRBJ2-4; D possibly corresponds to TRBD2 (5 bases). Trimming removed 2 bases at V and 8 bases at J, with 10 bases between. Germline V CDR1 and CDR2: SNHLY, FYNNEI. This CDR3 has 13 amino acids. The CDR3: CASSEPGVDIQYF. The CDR3 DNA reads TGTGCCAGCAGTGAACCCGGGGTGGACATTCAGTACTTC.

The V call is TRBV29-1, the J call TRBJ2-3; 7 bases line up with TRBD1. CDR3 length: 14 residues. Germline CDR1 is SQVTM and CDR2 is ANQGSEA. The trim removed 4 bases at V and 4 bases at J, leaving 8 bases unmatched. The DNA of the CDR3 is TGCAGCGTTGTAGGGGGCCCATATGCAGATACGCAGTATTTT. This codes for CSVVGGPYADTQYF.

The chain joins TRBV28 to TRBJ1-1, with 7 bases lining up with TRBD1. Germline loops: CDR1 MDHEN, CDR2 SYDVKM. V gave up 3 bases and J gave up 8 bases; unmatched junction bases: 6. This CDR3 region has 13 residues. In DNA, the CDR3 is TGTGCCAGCAGTTTTTTCCCGGGACAGGAAGCTTTCTTT. Translation gives CASSFFPGQEAFF. The whole variable domain, filled in from reference TRBV28 and TRBJ1-1, reads DVKVTQSSRYLVKRTGEKVFLECVQDMDHENMFWYRQDPGLGLRLIYFSYDVKMKEKGDIPEGYSVSREKKERFSLILESASTNQTSMYLCASSFFPGQEAFFGQGTRLTVV.

In this sample, this clone turned up a few times. This sequence joins TRBV13 and TRBJ2-2; TRBD1 aligns across 9 bases. The length of the CDR3 is 15 residues. Germline CDR1 PRHDT, CDR2 FYEKMQ (reference sequence). Unmatched junction bases numbered 7, after V lost 4 bases and J lost 7 bases. The CDR3 is CASSSWDRADGELFF. The CDR3 DNA follows: TGTGCCAGCAGCTCCTGGGACAGGGCGGACGGGGAGCTGTTTTTT.

The genes are TRBV9 and TRBJ2-3; 8 bases match TRBD2. V shed 1 base and J 0 bases; nucleotides not matched to a gene: 16. This CDR3 comprises 20 residues. Germline V gene lookup returns CDR1 SGDLS and CDR2 YYNGEE. CDR3: CASSVNPSSAGGPSTDTQYF. For the CDR3, the DNA is TGTGCCAGCAGCGTAAATCCTAGTTCGGCGGGGGGCCCGAGCACAGATACGCAGTATTTT.

This clone was recorded a few times. This chain links TRBV4-1 with TRBJ1-5, with D possibly being TRBD1 (5 bases). In germline, CDR1 is MGHRA, CDR2 YSYEKL. V was shortened by 0 bases and J by 0 bases, with 18 bases between the two germline ends. The CDR3 runs to 19 residues. The CDR3 here is CASSQDSSQGLYSNQPQHF. The CDR3 DNA is TGCGCCAGCAGCCAAGATAGTTCGCAGGGATTATATAGCAATCAGCCCCAGCATTTT.

The chain couples TRBV3-1 (or the pseudogene TRBV3-2) to TRBJ1-4; D unresolved. Trimming shortened V by 1 base and J by 10 bases, and 13 bases separated the two germline ends. This CDR3 is 14 amino acids long. Germline CDR1 and CDR2: LGHDT and YNNKEL (reference sequence). Here the CDR3 DNA reads TGTGCCAGCAGCCAAGGGGAGGCCCCGGGAAAACTGTTTTTT. This codes for CASSQGEAPGKLFF.

V is TRBV19 and J is TRBJ2-5; D uncertain. This CDR3 comprises 15 residues. V was clipped by 4 bases and J by 2 bases, with 14 bases between them. Germline V lookup: CDR1 LNHDA, CDR2 SQIVND (reference sequence). The CDR3 here is CASSNQLVGQETQYF. The CDR3 DNA follows: TGTGCCAGTAGTAACCAACTCGTAGGGCAAGAGACCCAGTACTTC.

The chain recombines TRBV3-1 (or the pseudogene TRBV3-2) with TRBJ2-5; no reliable D call. The germline V and J ends were trimmed by 4 bases and 4 bases, with 16 bases remaining between them. This CDR3 contains 15 residues. Germline CDR1 LGHDT, CDR2 YNNKEL (reference sequence). The DNA of the CDR3 is TGTGCCAGCAGCCCGACGAGTATCAGTGGAGAGACCCAGTACTTC. The encoded protein is CASSPTSISGETQYF.

The chain is built from TRBV7-3 and TRBJ2-2; TRBD1 matches at 10 bases. Germline V gene lookup returns CDR1 SGHTA and CDR2 FQGTGA. Trimming took 5 bases from V and 7 from J; bases not matched to a gene: 7. This CDR3 is built from 15 residues. In nucleotides, the CDR3 is TGTGCCAGCAGCCCGATGACAGGGGGCGGCGGGGAGCTGTTTTTT. It yields the protein CASSPMTGGGGELFF.

This chain links TRBV4-1 with TRBJ1-4; D unresolved. Germline-derived CDR1 and CDR2 are MGHRA and YSYEKL. This CDR3 comprises 14 residues. Trimming left V 4 bases short and J 8 bases short, with 14 bases between. As DNA, the CDR3 is TGCGCCAGCAGCCCCCTAGGGCTAGGGGAAAAACTGTTTTTT. This gives the protein CASSPLGLGEKLFF.

The rearrangement joins TRBV5-5 to TRBJ2-2; D may be TRBD1 (5 bases). The CDR3 is made up of 15 amino acids. Between the trimmed V and J ends, which lost 3 bases and 0 bases, there was a span of 9 bases. Germline V lookup: CDR1 SGHKS, CDR2 YYEKEE (reference sequence). The CDR3 sequence: CASSSTASNTGELFF. In DNA, the CDR3 is TGTGCCAGCAGCTCGACAGCATCGAACACCGGGGAGCTGTTTTTT.

The J gene is TRBJ2-2, the V gene TRBV5-1, with D possibly TRBD1 on 5 matching bases. Per the germline V gene, CDR1 is SGHRS and CDR2 is YFSETQ. The CDR3 is 13 amino acids. V dropped 4 bases and J dropped 5 bases, with 9 bases sitting between them. The CDR3: CASSPGSTGELFF. The CDR3 coding sequence is TGCGCCAGCAGCCCAGGGTCAACCGGGGAGCTGTTTTTT.

V is TRBV24-1 and J is TRBJ1-4; TRBD1 matches 10 bases. V shed 2 bases and J 7 bases; nucleotides not matched to a gene: 3. The germline V gene encodes CDR1 KGHDR and CDR2 SFDVKD. The CDR3 has 15 residues. The CDR3: CATSDSWDRGEKLFF. Here the CDR3 DNA reads TGTGCCACCAGTGATTCATGGGACAGGGGTGAAAAACTGTTTTTT.

This clone was recorded once. The genes are TRBV29-1 and TRBJ2-5; TRBD2 matches 7 bases. Losses at the gene ends were 5 bases for V and 4 bases for J; bases not matched to a gene: 7. Germline V gives CDR1 SQVTM, CDR2 ANQGSEA. The CDR3 covers 13 residues. CDR3 bases: TGCAGCGTTCGCCCACTAGCGTCAGAGACCCAGTACTTC. Translated: CSVRPLASETQYF.

The chain carries TRBV30 and TRBJ2-7; 7 bases are a match to TRBD1. V lost 3 bases and J lost 2; bases outside the gene matches: 10. This CDR3 is built from 15 residues. Germline-derived CDR1 and CDR2 are GTSNPN and SVGIG (reference sequence). The CDR3 spells CAWRGQKRRTYEQYV. The CDR3 DNA sequence: TGTGCCTGGAGGGGACAGAAAAGACGAACCTACGAGCAGTACGTC.